The 6 T cell receptor delta chains below all came from one sample that was sequenced in a study of gamma-delta T cells after stem cell transplantation. TCRdb made new clone calls on the RT-PCR reads using CATT. In the table there are about 11,000 delta-chain clones, about 38% of which are singletons. Specimen: gamma-delta T cells. The receptors were sampled from a human donor. It is not recorded whose cells these are; they may come from a transplant donor.

The V and J genes are TRDV1 and TRDJ1; 9 positions agree with TRDD3. Germline assignment: CDR1 TSWWSYY and CDR2 QGS. This CDR3 spans 17 amino acids. With 3 bases clipped from V and 6 bases from J, the junction kept 14 bases outside the gene matches. The CDR3 nucleotides are TGTGCTCTTGGGGACCCCCGTATCGCGTACTGGGGGAATAAACTCATCTTT. Protein sequence: CALGDPRIAYWGNKLIF.

This clone was seen only a few times. The J gene is TRDJ4, the V gene TRDV1; no clear D. Germline assignment: CDR1 TSWWSYY and CDR2 QGS. The CDR3 has 16 amino acids. The V end was cut by 1 base, the J end by 2 bases, with 17 bases between. This chain's CDR3 is CALGEPGGWRIRPLIF. CDR3 bases: TGTGCTCTTGGGGAACCAGGCGGATGGCGCATAAGACCCCTGATCTTT.

The rearrangement links TRDV1 to TRDJ1, with 12 bases matching TRDD3. Unmatched junction bases numbered 26, after V lost 0 bases and J lost 3 bases. This CDR3 spans 24 amino acids. Germline V gene sequence: CDR1 TSWWSYY, CDR2 QGS. CDR3 sequence: CALGELIPSLTGGYILIRPDKLIF. The CDR3 DNA is TGTGCTCTTGGGGAACTAATCCCCTCCCTTACTGGGGGATACATTCTTATTCGGCCCGATAAACTCATCTTT.

V usage is TRDV1 and J usage is TRDJ1; D could derive from TRDD2 or TRDD3 (5 bases each). This CDR3 is 23 amino acids long. Trimming took 1 base from V and 2 from J, leaving 35 bases between them. CDR1 and CDR2 (germline): TSWWSYY, QGS. The DNA for the CDR3 is TGTGCTCTTGGGGAACGAACCCTCCTAATGTTGTCAGGGGGCCAGAGGGATACCGATAAACTCATCTTT. Protein sequence: CALGERTLLMLSGGQRDTDKLIF.

This clone showed up just a few times. Different DNA sequences within this sample yield the same CDR3. The rearrangement links TRDV1 to TRDJ1; TRDD3 matches 7 bases. The germline V gene encodes CDR1 TSWWSYY and CDR2 QGS. The V and J ends lost 3 bases and 2 bases, in that order; junction bases with no gene match: 21. This CDR3 is 20 amino acids long. The chain's CDR3 is CALGDFPLIDWAWGTDKLIF. The CDR3 nucleotides are TGTGCTCTTGGGGACTTCCCGCTAATTGACTGGGCCTGGGGGACCGATAAACTCATCTTT.

As concerns this clone: An end of the junction differs from the germline gene, which may be a read error. The chain couples TRDV2 to TRDJ1; 7 positions match TRDD3. Germline V CDR1 and CDR2: GEAIGNYY, EKD. The CDR3 sequence is 19 residues long. The DNA for the CDR3 is TGTGCCTGTGAAAGTTCCGACTTCGGTGTGGGATACCCCACCGATAACCTCATCTTT. It codes for CACESSDFGVGYPTDNLIF.